The 24 T cell receptor beta chains listed next were all sequenced from one sample in a study of a mutant IDH1 vaccine in newly diagnosed glioma. Generated by immunoSEQ multiplex PCR, the TCRdb table keeps only in-frame clones and is missing some. The data hold 55,000 to 65,000 clones, with about 79% observed a single time. The time point here: week 47, end of study. Each vaccine dose was 300 ug of mutant IDH1 20-mer peptide, with topical imiquimod. These receptors are not linked to any known antigen. Source: PBMCs, taken from a glioma patient whose treatment included an IDH1 peptide vaccine. Receptors were obtained from a man aged 50 or older with glioma.

Only a few counts were recorded for this clone. This rearrangement joins TRBV13 to TRBJ1-5; D call uncertain. V lost 2 bases and J lost 0, with 5 bases in between. The length of the CDR3 is 14 residues. Germline V gene data show CDR1 as PRHDT and CDR2 as FYEKMQ (reference sequence). CDR3 region: CASSLRVSNQPQHF. As DNA, the CDR3 is TGTGCCAGCAGCTTAAGGGTTAGCAATCAGCCCCAGCATTTT. The complete variable domain, with remaining parts taken from reference TRBV13 and TRBJ1-5, reads AAGVIQSPRHLIKEKRETATLKCYPIPRHDTVYWYQQGPGQDPQFLISFYEKMQSDKGSIPDRFSAQQFSDYHSELNMSSLELGDSALYFCASSLRVSNQPQHFGDGTRLSIL.

This clone showed up just a few times. The V and J genes are TRBV6-5 and TRBJ1-5; D not certain. V lost 5 bases to trimming and J lost 0 bases, with 11 bases between them. The CDR3 runs 15 residues. Germline CDR1 MNHEY, CDR2 SVGAGI. This CDR3 reads CASSVRQSSNQPQHF. In DNA form, the CDR3 reads TGTGCCAGCAGTGTCCGGCAGTCTAGCAATCAGCCCCAGCATTTT.

The chain combines TRBV6-5 with TRBJ1-1; 7 bases are shared with TRBD1. Germline V gene data show CDR1 as MNHEY and CDR2 as SVGAGI. The CDR3 has 14 amino acids. V lost 10 bases and J lost 7; bases outside the gene matches: 15. Here the CDR3 DNA reads TGTGCCACATCACCGGGACAGAACAACTATGAAGCTTTCTTT. Translating it yields CATSPGQNNYEAFF.

The chain couples TRBV5-6 to TRBJ2-7; D is undetermined. This CDR3 is built from 11 residues. The V gene's germline CDR1 is SGHDT and CDR2 YYEEEE. With 7 bases removed from V and 1 base from J, the gap between germline ends came to 6 bases. CDR3 in DNA: TGTGCCAGCTCGATATCCTACGAGCAGTACTTC. Amino acids: CASSISYEQYF. Filled out from reference TRBV5-6 and TRBJ2-7, the complete variable domain reads DAGVTQSPTHLIKTRGQQVTLRCSPKSGHDTVSWYQQALGQGPQFIFQYYEEEERQRGNFPDRFSGHQFPNYSSELNVNALLLGDSALYLCASSISYEQYFGPGTRLTVT.

J is TRBJ2-3 and V is TRBV11-1, with 14 positions matching TRBD2. Germline CDR1 is SGHAT and CDR2 is FQDESV (reference sequence). Losses at the gene ends were 4 bases for V and 2 bases for J; bases not matched to a gene: 5. CDR3 length: 17 amino acids. CDR3 coding DNA: TGTGCCAGCAGCTACGGACTAGCGGGGGGTTTCACAGATACGCAGTATTTT. This encodes CASSYGLAGGFTDTQYF.

The V call is TRBV4-2, the J call TRBJ2-2; the D gene could be TRBD1 or TRBD2 (6 bases each). CDR3 length: 17 residues. Germline CDR1 and CDR2: LGHNA and YNFKEQ. The V end lost 3 bases, the J end lost 3 bases, and 17 bases lay between the germline ends. CDR3 protein: CASSHATGGAYTGELFF. In nucleotides, the CDR3 is TGTGCCAGCAGCCATGCAACCGGGGGCGCGTACACCGGGGAGCTGTTTTTT.

The genes are TRBV21-1 and TRBJ2-3. TRBV21-1 is designated a pseudogene. The CDR3 consists of 8 residues. The CDR3 nucleotides are TGTGCCAGCAACCCGAAGTATTTT. Residues: CASNPKYF.

V gene TRBV6-6 combines with J gene TRBJ1-2; D is unresolved. V was pared by 4 bases and J by 2 bases, with 11 bases between. CDR3 length: 14 amino acids. Per the germline V gene, CDR1 is MNHNY and CDR2 is SVGAGI (reference sequence). In nucleotides, the CDR3 is TGTGCCAGCAGTTTCCAACCAGAGAACTATGGCTACACCTTC. Translation: CASSFQPENYGYTF.

This clone was counted only a few times. The chain carries TRBV4-1 and TRBJ1-5, with TRBD1 matching over 7 bases. CDR1 MGHRA and CDR2 YSYEKL come from the germline V gene. The CDR3 extends over 15 amino acids. J lost 6 bases, V lost 4 bases, and 9 bases had no gene match. The CDR3, as DNA: TGCGCCAGCAGCCGACACAGGGGAGACGGTCAGCCCCAGCATTTT. Its translation is CASSRHRGDGQPQHF.

The gene calls are TRBV25-1 and TRBJ1-3; maybe TRBD1 (5 bases). Germline CDR1 reads MGHDK; CDR2 reads SYGVNS. This CDR3 has 15 amino acids. Trimming took off 6 bases at V and 2 bases at J, with 14 bases between the two ends. Here the CDR3 reads CASRRQGSTGNTIYF. CDR3 sequence (DNA): TGTGCCAGCAGAAGGCAGGGTTCTACTGGAAACACCATATATTTT.

The CDR3 sequence is CASSQLSQLRGGGYTF. CDR3 sequence (DNA): TGTGCCAGCAGCCAACTTTCCCAGCTCCGAGGTGGTGGCTACACCTTC. This chain joins TRBV14 and TRBJ1-2; D ambiguous. Trimming cost V 2 bases and J 7 bases, with 20 bases left between them. The CDR3 loop spans 16 amino acids. From germline, CDR1 is SGHDN and CDR2 FVKESK.

V and J are TRBV10-2 and TRBJ1-5, with 9 nucleotides matching TRBD1. With V trimmed by 10 bases and J by 7 bases, 8 bases remained unmatched. From germline, CDR1 is WSHSY and CDR2 SAAADI. The CDR3 is 13 amino acids. The CDR3 DNA sequence: TGCGCCACCGTTGACAGGGGGTCACAGCCCCAGCATTTT. This gives the protein CATVDRGSQPQHF.

V usage is TRBV2 and J usage is TRBJ2-1; 11 nucleotides align to TRBD2. This CDR3 region has 15 residues. Germline CDR1 and CDR2: SNHLY and FYNNEI. Trimming cost V 7 bases and J 10 bases; bases outside gene matches: 12. DNA of the CDR3: TGTGCCAGCACCATTCTAGCGGGGGGTTCGTCGGAGCAGTTCTTC. Its translation is CASTILAGGSSEQFF.

This rearrangement joins TRBV5-4 to TRBJ1-2; tentatively, D is TRBD1 (5 bases). Germline V gives CDR1 SGHNT, CDR2 YYREEE (reference sequence). This CDR3 has 14 residues. With 4 bases removed from V and 8 bases from J, the gap between germline ends came to 18 bases. Written as DNA, the CDR3 is TGTGCCAGCAGCAGGGGCAGGGACCCATCCGGCTACACCTTC. The encoded protein is CASSRGRDPSGYTF. The full variable domain, its missing parts supplied by reference TRBV5-4 and TRBJ1-2, is ETGVTQSPTHLIKTRGQQVTLRCSSQSGHNTVSWYQQALGQGPQFIFQYYREEENGRGNFPPRFSGLQFPNYSSELNVNALELDDSALYLCASSRGRDPSGYTFGSGTRLTVV.

The J gene is TRBJ1-2, the V gene TRBV28; no clear D. The CDR3 totals 13 residues. Germline CDR1 and CDR2: MDHEN and SYDVKM. Deletions cut 7 bases from V and 2 bases from J, with 11 bases between. The CDR3: CASTLSGNYGYTF. The CDR3 bases are TGTGCCAGCACCCTTTCAGGAAACTATGGCTACACCTTC.

The V gene is TRBV19, the J gene TRBJ1-2, with 9 bases that match TRBD1. J lost 5 bases, V lost 3 bases, and 7 bases had no gene match. The CDR3 extends over 15 amino acids. The V gene's germline CDR1 is LNHDA and CDR2 SQIVND (reference sequence). The CDR3: CASSIRTGEGYGYTF. The CDR3 DNA reads TGTGCCAGTAGTATTCGGACAGGGGAAGGATATGGCTACACCTTC.

The rearrangement uses TRBV6-5 and TRBJ2-1; TRBD2 might be the D (7 bases). Trimming cost V 6 bases and J 5 bases, with 14 bases left between them. Germline CDR1 is MNHEY and CDR2 is SVGAGI. The CDR3 is made up of 14 amino acids. CDR3 DNA: TGTGCCAGCAGGCCCGCGGGGGCAAACAATGAGCAGTTCTTC. Its protein is CASRPAGANNEQFF.

This clone was seen a single time. CDR3 loop: CASRRTEAQGTQYF. In nucleotides, the CDR3 is TGTGCCAGCAGACGGACAGAGGCACAGGGTACGCAGTATTTT. The V call is TRBV2, the J call TRBJ2-3, with D perhaps TRBD1 (6 bases). V shed 6 bases and J shed 8 bases, with 18 bases lying between them. The germline CDR1 and CDR2 sequences are SNHLY and FYNNEI. This CDR3 has 14 amino acids.

This sequence joins TRBV19 and TRBJ1-2; TRBD1 is a possible D gene (5 bases). Per the germline V gene, CDR1 is LNHDA and CDR2 is SQIVND (reference sequence). Deletions cut 3 bases from V and 4 bases from J, with 9 bases between. There are 13 residues in the CDR3. CDR3 residues: CASSIRDFYGYTF. DNA of the CDR3: TGTGCCAGTAGTATCAGGGATTTCTATGGCTACACCTTC.

The gene calls are TRBV25-1 and TRBJ2-7; no definite D call. Germline V gene lookup returns CDR1 MGHDK and CDR2 SYGVNS. The CDR3 sequence is 11 residues long. V lost 10 bases and J 6 bases, leaving 13 bases between the germline ends. The CDR3, as DNA: TGTGCCACCGATATGGGGATCGAGCAGTACTTC. Protein sequence: CATDMGIEQYF.

The chain links TRBV30 to TRBJ1-2; TRBD1 might be the D (6 bases). Germline V lookup: CDR1 GTSNPN, CDR2 SVGIG (reference sequence). Trimming removed 5 bases from V and 2 bases from J, with 9 bases in between. The CDR3 extends over 12 amino acids. The CDR3 bases are TGTGCCTGGGGGCAGGGGAACTATGGCTACACCTTC. It is translated as CAWGQGNYGYTF.

The chain recombines TRBV6-1 with TRBJ1-1; D possibly corresponds to TRBD1 (6 bases). The germline V gene has CDR1 MNHNS and CDR2 SASEGT. CDR3 length: 15 amino acids. Trimming took off 1 base at V and 5 bases at J, with 14 bases between the two ends. Here the CDR3 DNA reads TGTGCCAGCAGTGAAGGTGAACAGGGTTTGACTGAAGCTTTCTTT. It translates to CASSEGEQGLTEAFF.

The J gene is TRBJ2-1, the V gene TRBV5-4, with D unclear. V was trimmed by 2 bases and J by 3 bases, leaving 9 bases between them. The CDR3 length is 14 residues. Per the germline V gene, CDR1 is SGHNT and CDR2 is YYREEE (reference sequence). CDR3 bases: TGTGCCAGCAGCTTCGATGCAGACTACAATGAGCAGTTCTTC. Translation: CASSFDADYNEQFF.

The rearrangement joins TRBV15 to TRBJ2-2; D possibly corresponds to TRBD2 (5 bases). Germline V gene data show CDR1 as LNHNV and CDR2 as YYDKDF (reference sequence). CDR3 length: 13 residues. Trimming cost V 5 bases and J 10 bases, with 14 bases left between them. The CDR3 DNA follows: TGTGCCACCAGCCGACGGGGAGCGGAGGAGCTGTTTTTT. It yields the protein CATSRRGAEELFF. The full variable domain, in which reference TRBV15 and TRBJ2-2 provide the parts outside the CDR3, is DAMVIQNPRYQVTQFGKPVTLSCSQTLNHNVMYWYQQKSSQAPKLLFHYYDKDFNNEADTPDNFQSRRPNTSFCFLDIRSPGLGDTAMYLCATSRRGAEELFFGEGSRLTVL.